A single sample gave rise to the 21 T cell receptor beta chains below, sequenced in a study of T cells expressing NK-cell markers. With the 5' RACE reads reprocessed, TCRdb shows one record per CDR3 protein and no DNA. The repertoire shows 350,000 to 500,000 distinct CDR3 sequences; the top ten hold less than 7.5%. Specimen: blood T cells: a sorted CD56 or NKG2C T cell subset, CD4+ or CD8+ T cells, or bulk PBMC T cells (not recorded which). The receptor set was obtained from a woman aged 18 to 75 in good health.

The genes are TRBV4-1 and TRBJ1-1; TCRdb picks TRBD1, but there is no DNA to check that call. CDR3 size: 12 residues. The V gene's germline CDR1 is MGHRA and CDR2 YSYEKL. CDR3 region: CASNQGATEAFF.

The CDR3 region is CASSPPGQGTISGANVLTF. The chain is built from TRBV18 and TRBJ2-6; TCRdb outputs TRBD1, but without DNA this stays unchecked. The V gene's germline CDR1 is KGHSH and CDR2 LQKENI. The CDR3 covers 19 residues.

V gene TRBV6-1 combines with J gene TRBJ2-1; TCRdb gives TRBD2 as the D gene, but with no DNA this cannot be confirmed. CDR3 length equals 16 residues. CDR1 MNHNS and CDR2 SASEGT come from the germline V gene. Here the CDR3 reads CASRALLPSSYNEQFF.

This chain uses TRBV20-1 with TRBJ1-5; there is no DNA to check the TCRdb D call of TRBD1. The CDR3 totals 14 residues. Germline CDR1 is DFQATT and CDR2 is SNEGSKA (reference sequence). The CDR3 region is CSAQDRGKTQPQHF.

The chain joins TRBV12-3 or TRBV12-4 to TRBJ1-6. There are 12 residues in the CDR3. Here the CDR3 reads CASRLGHSPLHF.

This chain joins TRBV25-1 and TRBJ1-2; TCRdb's D gene call, TRBD1, goes unchecked for lack of DNA. The CDR3 is 15 amino acids. Germline CDR1 and CDR2: MGHDK and SYGVNS. CDR3 loop: CASSEPGQGARGYTF.

The V and J genes are TRBV12-3 or TRBV12-4 and TRBJ1-1. The CDR3 is 13 residues long. The CDR3 region is CASSLVYGEIAFF.

The chain combines TRBV30 with TRBJ1-6; the D gene TCRdb calls, TRBD1, cannot be checked with no DNA. The germline gives CDR1 GTSNPN, CDR2 SVGIG (reference sequence). The CDR3 has 14 residues. The chain's CDR3 is CAWSPRSGSSPLHF.

This chain joins TRBV7-6 and TRBJ1-2; TCRdb designates TRBD1, a call that cannot be tested without DNA. There are 14 residues in the CDR3. Germline V gene data show CDR1 as SGHVS and CDR2 as FNYEAQ. The CDR3 here is CASSEDRGLGGYTF. The full variable domain, its missing parts supplied by reference TRBV7-6 and TRBJ1-2, is GAGVSQSPRYKVTKRGQDVALRCDPISGHVSLYWYRQALGQGPEFLTYFNYEAQQDKSGLPNDRFSAERPEGSISTLTIQRTEQRDSAMYRCASSEDRGLGGYTFGSGTRLTVV.

The chain employs TRBV24-1 and TRBJ2-3; TCRdb's assignment of TRBD2 cannot be checked, as there is no DNA. CDR3 size: 15 residues. Germline CDR1 is KGHDR and CDR2 is SFDVKD. The chain's CDR3 is CATSEASGEWFTQYF.

The chain recombines TRBV6-5 with TRBJ2-4; TCRdb designates TRBD1, a call that cannot be tested without DNA. The CDR3 is made up of 17 amino acids. Germline V gene sequence: CDR1 MNHEY, CDR2 SVGAGI. CDR3 sequence: CASSYRTAAFRGNIQYF.

V usage is TRBV6-1 and J usage is TRBJ2-2; TCRdb outputs TRBD1, but without DNA this stays unchecked. Germline V gene sequence: CDR1 MNHNS, CDR2 SASEGT. The length of the CDR3 is 18 residues. CDR3 loop: CASSEFYLSGDTTGELFF.

The chain combines TRBV12-3 or TRBV12-4 with TRBJ2-3. The CDR3 length is 12 residues. The CDR3 loop reads CASTNNGDTQYF.

The chain carries TRBV7-2 and TRBJ2-1. The CDR3 extends over 12 amino acids. In germline, CDR1 is SGHTA, CDR2 FQGNSA. This CDR3 reads CASSAYVGEQFF.

This chain joins TRBV20-1 and TRBJ1-2; lacking DNA, the TRBD1 call made by TCRdb goes unchecked. Looked up from germline, CDR1 is DFQATT and CDR2 is SNEGSKA (reference sequence). The CDR3 loop spans 13 amino acids. The CDR3 reads CSAREGQGPGYTF.

The chain joins TRBV20-1 to TRBJ1-2. The CDR3 loop spans 15 amino acids. The germline gives CDR1 DFQATT, CDR2 SNEGSKA (reference sequence). The CDR3 is CSAVVEGFGSYGYTF.

The chain recombines TRBV4-1 with TRBJ2-2; TCRdb's D call, TRBD1, is unchecked because there is no DNA. The CDR3 extends over 17 amino acids. Germline CDR1 MGHRA, CDR2 YSYEKL. CDR3 sequence: CASSHYTGTGNTGELFF.

This sequence joins TRBV20-1 and TRBJ2-7. This CDR3 is built from 15 residues. The germline V gene encodes CDR1 DFQATT and CDR2 SNEGSKA (reference sequence). The CDR3 is CSARDSSGSSYEQYF.

The rearrangement uses TRBV27 and TRBJ2-1; TCRdb selects TRBD2, and the lack of DNA leaves this call unchecked. Germline CDR1 is MNHEY and CDR2 is SMNVEV (reference sequence). The CDR3 runs to 15 residues. The CDR3 protein is CASSSSAGSYNEQFF.

The genes are TRBV5-6 and TRBJ1-2; TCRdb designates TRBD1, a call that cannot be tested without DNA. CDR3 length: 15 amino acids. In germline, CDR1 is SGHDT, CDR2 YYEEEE. The CDR3 protein is CASSSLGFRDYGYTF.

The chain couples TRBV12-3 or TRBV12-4 to TRBJ1-2; the D call of TRBD1 rests on TCRdb alone, since no DNA is present to check it. The CDR3 has 14 amino acids. Here the CDR3 reads CASSLVGGSDGYTF.